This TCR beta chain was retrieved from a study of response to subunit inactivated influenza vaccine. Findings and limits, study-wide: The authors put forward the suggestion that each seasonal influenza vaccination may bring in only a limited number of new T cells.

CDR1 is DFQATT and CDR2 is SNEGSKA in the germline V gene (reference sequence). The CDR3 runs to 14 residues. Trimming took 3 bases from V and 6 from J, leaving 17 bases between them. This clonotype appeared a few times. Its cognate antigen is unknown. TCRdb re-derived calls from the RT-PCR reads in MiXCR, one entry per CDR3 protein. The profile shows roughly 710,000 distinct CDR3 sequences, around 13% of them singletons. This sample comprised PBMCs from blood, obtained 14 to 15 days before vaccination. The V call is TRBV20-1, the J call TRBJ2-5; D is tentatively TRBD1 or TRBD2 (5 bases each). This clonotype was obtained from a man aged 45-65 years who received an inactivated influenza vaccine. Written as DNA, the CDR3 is TGCAGTGCTAGCACCCCGGGACCTACGAAGACCCAGTACTTC. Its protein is CSASTPGPTKTQYF.